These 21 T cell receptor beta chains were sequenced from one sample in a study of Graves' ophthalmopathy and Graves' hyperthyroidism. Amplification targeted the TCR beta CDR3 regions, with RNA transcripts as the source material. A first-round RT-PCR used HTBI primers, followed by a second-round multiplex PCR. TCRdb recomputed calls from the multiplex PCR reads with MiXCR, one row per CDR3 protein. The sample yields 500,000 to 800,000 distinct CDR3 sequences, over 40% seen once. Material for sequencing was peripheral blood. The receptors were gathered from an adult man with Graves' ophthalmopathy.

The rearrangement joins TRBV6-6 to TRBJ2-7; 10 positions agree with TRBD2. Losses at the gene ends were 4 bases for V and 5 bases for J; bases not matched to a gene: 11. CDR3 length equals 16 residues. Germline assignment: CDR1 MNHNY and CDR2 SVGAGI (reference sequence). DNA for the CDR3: TGTGCCAGCAGTTCAGCGGGAGGGCCGGGGGTTGACGAGCAGTACTTC. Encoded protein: CASSSAGGPGVDEQYF.

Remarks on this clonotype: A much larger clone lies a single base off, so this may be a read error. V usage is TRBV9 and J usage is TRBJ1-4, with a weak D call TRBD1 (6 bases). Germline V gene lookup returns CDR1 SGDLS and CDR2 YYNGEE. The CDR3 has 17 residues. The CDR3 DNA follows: TGTGCCAGCAGTTTAGGCTCTCGGATGGGACAATCCCCAAAACTGCTTTTT. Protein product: CASSLGSRMGQSPKLLF.

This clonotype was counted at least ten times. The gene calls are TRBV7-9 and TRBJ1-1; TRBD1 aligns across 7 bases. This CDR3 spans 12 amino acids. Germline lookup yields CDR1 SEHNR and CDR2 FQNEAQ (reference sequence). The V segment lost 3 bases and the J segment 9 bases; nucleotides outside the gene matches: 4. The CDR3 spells CASSFRDSQAFF. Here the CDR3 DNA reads TGTGCCAGCAGCTTTCGGGACAGCCAAGCTTTCTTT.

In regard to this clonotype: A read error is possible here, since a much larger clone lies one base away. The CDR3 loop is CASSLLDSSKTNEKLFF. The CDR3, as DNA: TGTGCCAGCAGCTTACTGGACAGTTCGAAAACTAATGAAAAACTGTTTTTT. The gene calls are TRBV7-4 and TRBJ1-4, with a weak D call TRBD1 (6 bases). From germline, CDR1 is SGHVT and CDR2 SQSDAQ. Trimming cost V 2 bases and J 1 base, with 14 bases left between them. The CDR3 runs to 17 residues.

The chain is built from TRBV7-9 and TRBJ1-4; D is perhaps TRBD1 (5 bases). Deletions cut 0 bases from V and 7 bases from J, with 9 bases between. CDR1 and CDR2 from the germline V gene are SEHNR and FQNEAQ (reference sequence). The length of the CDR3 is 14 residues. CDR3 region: CASSLAGDGEKLFF. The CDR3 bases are TGTGCCAGCAGCTTAGCAGGGGACGGTGAAAAACTGTTTTTT.

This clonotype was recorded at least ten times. Here the CDR3 DNA reads TGCAGCGTTGAATCCGCGGATCAGCCCCAGCATTTT. As protein: CSVESADQPQHF. The chain uses TRBV29-1 and TRBJ1-5; D is unclear. CDR3 size: 12 residues. CDR1 is SQVTM, CDR2 ANQGSEA, per germline. V was cut by 2 bases and J by 5 bases, with 7 bases left in between.

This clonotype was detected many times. In DNA, the CDR3 is TGTGCCAGCAGCTTAAACAGGGATCTCTATGGCTACACCTTC. Its translation is CASSLNRDLYGYTF. The J gene is TRBJ1-2, the V gene TRBV7-9; tentative D call: TRBD1 (6 bases). This CDR3 has 14 residues. Germline loops: CDR1 SEHNR, CDR2 FQNEAQ (reference sequence). Trimming took 2 bases from V and 4 from J, leaving 11 bases between them.

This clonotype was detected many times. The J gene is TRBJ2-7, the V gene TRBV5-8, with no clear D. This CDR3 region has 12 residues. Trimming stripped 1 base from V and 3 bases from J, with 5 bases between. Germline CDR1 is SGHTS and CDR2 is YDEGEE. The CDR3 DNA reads TGTGCCAGCAGCTTGCAGGTCTACGAGCAGTACTTC. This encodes CASSLQVYEQYF. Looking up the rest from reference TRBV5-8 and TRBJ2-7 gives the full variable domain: EAGVTQSPTHLIKTRGQQATLRCSPISGHTSVYWYQQALGLGLQFLLWYDEGEERNRGNFPPRFSGRQFPNYSSELNVNALELEDSALYLCASSLQVYEQYFGPGTRLTVT.

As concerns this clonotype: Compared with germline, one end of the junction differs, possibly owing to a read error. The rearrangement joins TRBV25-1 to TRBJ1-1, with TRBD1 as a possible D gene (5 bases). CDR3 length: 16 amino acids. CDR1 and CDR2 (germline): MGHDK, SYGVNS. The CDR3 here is CASSETVRGSNTEALF. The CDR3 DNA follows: TGTGCCAGCAGTGAAACGGTTCGGGGCTCGAACACTGAAGCTCTCTTT.

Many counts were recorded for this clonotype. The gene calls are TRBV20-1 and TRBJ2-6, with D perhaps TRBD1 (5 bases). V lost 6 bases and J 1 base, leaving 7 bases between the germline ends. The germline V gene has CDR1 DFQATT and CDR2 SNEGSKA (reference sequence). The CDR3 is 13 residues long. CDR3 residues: CSARESGANVLTF. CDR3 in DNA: TGCAGTGCCAGGGAATCTGGGGCCAACGTCCTGACTTTC.

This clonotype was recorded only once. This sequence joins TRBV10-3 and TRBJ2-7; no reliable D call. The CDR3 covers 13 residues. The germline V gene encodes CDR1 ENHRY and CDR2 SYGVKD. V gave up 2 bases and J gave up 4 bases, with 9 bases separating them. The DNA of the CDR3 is TGTGCCATCAGTGAGAAAGGGCCTTACGAGCAGTACTTC. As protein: CAISEKGPYEQYF.

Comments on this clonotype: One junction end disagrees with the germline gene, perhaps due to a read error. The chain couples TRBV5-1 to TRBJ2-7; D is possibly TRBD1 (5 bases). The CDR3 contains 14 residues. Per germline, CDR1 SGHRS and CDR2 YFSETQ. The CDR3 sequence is CASSLLDRRYEQYF. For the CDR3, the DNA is TGTGCCAGCAGCTTACTCGACAGAAGATACGAGCAGTACTTC.

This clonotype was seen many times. The CDR3 nucleotides read TGTGCCAGCAGCAGGGTCGGTCAGCCCCAGCATTTT. Its protein is CASSRVGQPQHF. The rearrangement uses TRBV12-3 or TRBV12-4 and TRBJ1-5; D is possibly TRBD1 (5 bases). The V end was cut by 6 bases, the J end by 6 bases, with 9 bases between. The CDR3 has 12 residues.

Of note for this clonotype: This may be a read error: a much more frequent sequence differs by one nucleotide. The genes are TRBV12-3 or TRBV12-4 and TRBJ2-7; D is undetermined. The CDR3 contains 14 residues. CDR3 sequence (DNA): TGTGCCAGCAGTTTAGCGGTACAAGTCTACAAGCAGTACTTC. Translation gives CASSLAVQVYKQYF.

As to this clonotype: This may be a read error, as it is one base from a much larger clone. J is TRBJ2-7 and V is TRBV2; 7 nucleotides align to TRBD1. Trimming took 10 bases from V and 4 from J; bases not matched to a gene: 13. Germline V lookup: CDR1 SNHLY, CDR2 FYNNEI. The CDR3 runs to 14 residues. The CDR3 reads CATFGQARLYEQYF. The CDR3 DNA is TGTGCCACCTTTGGACAGGCCCGGTTATACGAGCAGTACTTC.

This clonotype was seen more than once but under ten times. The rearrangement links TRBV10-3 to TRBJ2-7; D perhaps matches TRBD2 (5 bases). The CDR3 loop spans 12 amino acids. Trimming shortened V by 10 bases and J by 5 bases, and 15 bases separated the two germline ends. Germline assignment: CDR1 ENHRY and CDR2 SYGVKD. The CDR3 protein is CASTRGGHEQYF. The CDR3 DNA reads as TGTGCCAGCACTCGGGGTGGCCACGAGCAGTACTTC.

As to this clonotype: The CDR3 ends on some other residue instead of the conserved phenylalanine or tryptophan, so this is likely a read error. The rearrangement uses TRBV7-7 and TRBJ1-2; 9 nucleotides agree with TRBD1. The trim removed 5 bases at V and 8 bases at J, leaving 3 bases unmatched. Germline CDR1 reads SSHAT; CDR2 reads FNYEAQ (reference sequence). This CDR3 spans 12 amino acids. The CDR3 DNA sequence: TGTGCCAGCAGCGGACAGGGGCGGGGCTACACCCTC. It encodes CASSGQGRGYTL.

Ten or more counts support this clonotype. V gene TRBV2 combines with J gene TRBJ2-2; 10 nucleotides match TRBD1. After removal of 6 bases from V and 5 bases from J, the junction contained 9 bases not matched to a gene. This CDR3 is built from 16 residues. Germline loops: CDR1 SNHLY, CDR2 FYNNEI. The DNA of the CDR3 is TGTGCCAGCAGCGAGGGGACAGGGGAATTTACCGGGGAGCTGTTTTTT. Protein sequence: CASSEGTGEFTGELFF.

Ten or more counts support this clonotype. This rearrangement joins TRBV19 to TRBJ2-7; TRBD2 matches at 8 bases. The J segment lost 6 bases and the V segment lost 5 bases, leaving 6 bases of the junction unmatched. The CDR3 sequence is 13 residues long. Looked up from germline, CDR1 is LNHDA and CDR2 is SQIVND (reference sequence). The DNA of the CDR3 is TGTGCCAGTAGTGCAGGACTAGCAGGCGAGCAGTACTTC. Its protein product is CASSAGLAGEQYF.

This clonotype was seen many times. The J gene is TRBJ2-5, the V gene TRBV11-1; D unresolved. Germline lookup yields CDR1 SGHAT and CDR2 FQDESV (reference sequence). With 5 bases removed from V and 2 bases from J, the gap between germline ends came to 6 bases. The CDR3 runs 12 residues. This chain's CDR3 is CASSPTQETQYF. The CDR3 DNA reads TGTGCCAGCAGCCCAACTCAAGAGACCCAGTACTTC.

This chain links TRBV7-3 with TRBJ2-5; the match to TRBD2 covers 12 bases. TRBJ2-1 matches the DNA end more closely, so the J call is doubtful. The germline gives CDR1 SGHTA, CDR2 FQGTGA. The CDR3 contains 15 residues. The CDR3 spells CASSLASGTSGEQFF. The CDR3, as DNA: TGTGCCAGCAGCTTAGCCTCGGGGACTAGCGGGGAGCAGTTCTTC.